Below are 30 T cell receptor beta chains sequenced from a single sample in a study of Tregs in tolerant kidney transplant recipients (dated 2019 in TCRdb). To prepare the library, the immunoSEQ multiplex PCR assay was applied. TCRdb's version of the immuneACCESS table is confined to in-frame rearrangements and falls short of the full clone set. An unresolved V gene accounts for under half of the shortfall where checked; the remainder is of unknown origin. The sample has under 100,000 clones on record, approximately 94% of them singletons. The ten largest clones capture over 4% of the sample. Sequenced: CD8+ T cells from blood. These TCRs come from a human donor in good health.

The CDR3 DNA sequence: TGTGCCAGCAGCTTGGACAGGGATCGCGAAACTTTCTCTGGAAACACCATATATTTT. Translated: CASSLDRDRETFSGNTIYF. The rearrangement links TRBV5-5 to TRBJ1-3, with D possibly matching TRBD1 (6 bases). V was clipped by 0 bases and J by 0 bases, with 19 bases between them. This CDR3 spans 19 amino acids. CDR1 SGHKS and CDR2 YYEKEE come from the germline V gene (reference sequence).

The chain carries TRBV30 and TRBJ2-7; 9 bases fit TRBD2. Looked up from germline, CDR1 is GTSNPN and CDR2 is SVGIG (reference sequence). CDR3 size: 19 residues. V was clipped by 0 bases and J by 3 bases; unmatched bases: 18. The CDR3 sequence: CAWSVRVGSGGRSYYEQYF. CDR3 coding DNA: TGTGCCTGGAGTGTTAGGGTTGGGAGCGGGGGGCGCTCCTACTACGAGCAGTACTTC.

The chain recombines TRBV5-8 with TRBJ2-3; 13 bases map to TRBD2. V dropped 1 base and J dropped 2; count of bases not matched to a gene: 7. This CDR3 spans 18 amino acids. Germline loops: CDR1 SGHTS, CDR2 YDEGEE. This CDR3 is CASSLSTSGRGNTDTQYF. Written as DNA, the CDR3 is TGTGCCAGCAGCTTGAGTACTAGCGGGAGGGGTAACACAGATACGCAGTATTTT.

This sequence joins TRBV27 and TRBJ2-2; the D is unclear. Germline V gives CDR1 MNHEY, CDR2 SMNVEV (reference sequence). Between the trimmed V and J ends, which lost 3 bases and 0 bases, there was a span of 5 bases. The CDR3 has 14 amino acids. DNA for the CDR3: TGTGCCAGCAGTTTTGTGTCGAACACCGGGGAGCTGTTTTTT. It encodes CASSFVSNTGELFF.

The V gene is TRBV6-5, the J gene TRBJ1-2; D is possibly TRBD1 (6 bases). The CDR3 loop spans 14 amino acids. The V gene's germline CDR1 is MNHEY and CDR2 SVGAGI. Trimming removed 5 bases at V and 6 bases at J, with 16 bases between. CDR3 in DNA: TGTGCCAGCAGTGGCGGGGGGCCGTCTGATGGCTACACCTTC. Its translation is CASSGGGPSDGYTF.

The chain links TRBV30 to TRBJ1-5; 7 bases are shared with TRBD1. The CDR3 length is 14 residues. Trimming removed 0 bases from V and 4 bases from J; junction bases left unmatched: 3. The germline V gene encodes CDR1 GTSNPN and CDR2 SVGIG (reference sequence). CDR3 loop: CAWSVGQENQPQHF. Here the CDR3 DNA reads TGTGCCTGGAGTGTTGGACAGGAAAATCAGCCCCAGCATTTT.

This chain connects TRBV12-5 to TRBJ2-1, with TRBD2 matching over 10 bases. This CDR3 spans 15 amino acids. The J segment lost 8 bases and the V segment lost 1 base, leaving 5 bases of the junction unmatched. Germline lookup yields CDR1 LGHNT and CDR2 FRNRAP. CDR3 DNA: TGTGCTAGTGGTTTGGGGACTAGCGGTAGAGATGAGCAGTTCTTC. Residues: CASGLGTSGRDEQFF.

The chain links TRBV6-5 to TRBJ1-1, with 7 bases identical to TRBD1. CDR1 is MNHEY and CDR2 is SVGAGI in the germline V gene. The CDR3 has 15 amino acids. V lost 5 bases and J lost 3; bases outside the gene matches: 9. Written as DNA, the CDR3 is TGTGCCAGCAGTACCCTAACAGGGGCGCACACTGAAGCTTTCTTT. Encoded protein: CASSTLTGAHTEAFF.

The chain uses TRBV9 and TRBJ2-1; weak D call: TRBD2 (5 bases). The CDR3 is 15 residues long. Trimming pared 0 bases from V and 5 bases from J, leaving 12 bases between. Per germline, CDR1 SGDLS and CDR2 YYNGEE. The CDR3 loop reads CASSVGRVKNNEQFF. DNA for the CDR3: TGTGCCAGCAGCGTAGGGCGGGTCAAAAACAATGAGCAGTTCTTC.

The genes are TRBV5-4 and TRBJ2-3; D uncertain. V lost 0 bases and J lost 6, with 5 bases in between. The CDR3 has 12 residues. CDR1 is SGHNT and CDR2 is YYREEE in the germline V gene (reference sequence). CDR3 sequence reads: CASSLGRDTQYF. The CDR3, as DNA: TGTGCCAGCAGCTTGGGCAGGGATACGCAGTATTTT.

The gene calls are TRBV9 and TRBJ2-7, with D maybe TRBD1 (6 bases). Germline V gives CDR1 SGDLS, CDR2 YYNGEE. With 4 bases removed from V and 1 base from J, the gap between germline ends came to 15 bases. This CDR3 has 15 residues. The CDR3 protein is CASSPMTGESYEQYF. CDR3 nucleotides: TGTGCCAGCAGCCCAATGACAGGAGAATCCTACGAGCAGTACTTC.

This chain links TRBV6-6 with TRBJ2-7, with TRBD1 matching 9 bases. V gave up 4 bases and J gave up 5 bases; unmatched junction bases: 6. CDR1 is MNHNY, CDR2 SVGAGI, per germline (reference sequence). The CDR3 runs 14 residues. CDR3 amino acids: CASSSTGGKHEQYF. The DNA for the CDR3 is TGTGCCAGCAGTTCCACAGGGGGCAAGCACGAGCAGTACTTC.

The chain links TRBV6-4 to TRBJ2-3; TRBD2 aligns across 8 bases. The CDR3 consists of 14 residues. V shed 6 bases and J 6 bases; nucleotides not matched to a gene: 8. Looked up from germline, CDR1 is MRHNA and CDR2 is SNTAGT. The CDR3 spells CASSDTGGPDTQYF. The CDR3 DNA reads TGTGCCAGCAGCGATACGGGAGGGCCGGATACGCAGTATTTT.

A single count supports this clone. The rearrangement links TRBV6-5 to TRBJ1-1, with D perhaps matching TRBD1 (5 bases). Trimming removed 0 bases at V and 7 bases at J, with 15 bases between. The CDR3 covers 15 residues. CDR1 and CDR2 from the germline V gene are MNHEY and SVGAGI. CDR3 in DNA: TGTGCCAGCAGTTACTCGATGGGGCCAAGGAATGAAGCTTTCTTT. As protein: CASSYSMGPRNEAFF.

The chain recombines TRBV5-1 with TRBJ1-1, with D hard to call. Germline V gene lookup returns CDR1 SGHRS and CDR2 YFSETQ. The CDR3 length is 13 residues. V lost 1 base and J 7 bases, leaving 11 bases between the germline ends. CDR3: CASSLYDTNEAFF. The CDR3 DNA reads TGCGCCAGCAGCTTGTACGACACAAATGAAGCTTTCTTT.

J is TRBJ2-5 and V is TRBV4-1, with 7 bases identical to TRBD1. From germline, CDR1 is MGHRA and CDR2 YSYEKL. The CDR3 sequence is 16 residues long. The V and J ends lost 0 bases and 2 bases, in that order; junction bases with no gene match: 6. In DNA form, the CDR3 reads TGCGCCAGCAGCCAAGAGTCAGGGGGTTTACAAGAGACCCAGTACTTC. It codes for CASSQESGGLQETQYF.

The chain's CDR3 is CAISLGLNEKLFF. The DNA of the CDR3 is TGTGCCATCAGTTTAGGACTTAATGAAAAACTGTTTTTT. V usage is TRBV10-3 and J usage is TRBJ1-4; D not resolved. CDR1 ENHRY and CDR2 SYGVKD come from the germline V gene. Between the trimmed V and J ends, which lost 5 bases and 4 bases, there was a span of 8 bases. CDR3 length equals 13 residues.

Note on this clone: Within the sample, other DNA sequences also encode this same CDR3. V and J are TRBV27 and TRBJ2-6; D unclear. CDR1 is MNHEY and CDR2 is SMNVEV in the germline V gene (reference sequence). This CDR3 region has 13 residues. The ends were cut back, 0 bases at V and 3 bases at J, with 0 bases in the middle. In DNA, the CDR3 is TGTGCCAGCAGTTTATCTGGGGCCAACGTCCTGACTTTC. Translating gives CASSLSGANVLTF.

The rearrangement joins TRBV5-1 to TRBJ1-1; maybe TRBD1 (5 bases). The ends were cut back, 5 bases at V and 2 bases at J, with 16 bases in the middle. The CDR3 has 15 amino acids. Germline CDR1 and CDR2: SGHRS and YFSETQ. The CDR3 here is CASSGQEAINTEAFF. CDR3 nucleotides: TGCGCCAGCAGTGGACAAGAGGCGATCAACACTGAAGCTTTCTTT.

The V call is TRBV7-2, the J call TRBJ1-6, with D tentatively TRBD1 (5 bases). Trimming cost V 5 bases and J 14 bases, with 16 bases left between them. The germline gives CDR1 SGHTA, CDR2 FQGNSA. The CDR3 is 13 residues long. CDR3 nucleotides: TGTGCCAGCAGCCCGGGACTCCTTCGGGCCCTCCACTTT. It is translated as CASSPGLLRALHF.

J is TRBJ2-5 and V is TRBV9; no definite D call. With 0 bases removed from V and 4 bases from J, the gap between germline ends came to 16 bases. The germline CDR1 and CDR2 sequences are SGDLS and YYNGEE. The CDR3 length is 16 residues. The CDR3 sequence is CASSVGQRTLGETQYF. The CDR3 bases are TGTGCCAGCAGCGTAGGCCAAAGAACGCTTGGAGAGACCCAGTACTTC.

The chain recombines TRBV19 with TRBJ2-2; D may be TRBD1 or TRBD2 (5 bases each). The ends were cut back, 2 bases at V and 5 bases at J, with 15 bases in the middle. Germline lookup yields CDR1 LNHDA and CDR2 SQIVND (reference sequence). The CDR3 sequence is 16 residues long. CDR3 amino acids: CASSIRQWRGTGELFF. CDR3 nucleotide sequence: TGTGCCAGTAGTATACGACAGTGGCGCGGGACCGGGGAGCTGTTTTTT. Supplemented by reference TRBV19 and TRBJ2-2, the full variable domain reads DGGITQSPKYLFRKEGQNVTLSCEQNLNHDAMYWYRQDPGQGLRLIYYSQIVNDFQKGDIAEGYSVSREKKESFPLTVTSAQKNPTAFYLCASSIRQWRGTGELFFGEGSRLTVL.

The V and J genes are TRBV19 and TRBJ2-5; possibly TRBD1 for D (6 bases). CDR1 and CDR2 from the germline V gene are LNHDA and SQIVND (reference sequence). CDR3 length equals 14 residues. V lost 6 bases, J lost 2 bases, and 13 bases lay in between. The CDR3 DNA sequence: TGTGCCAGTAGACCGGGACACCTACAAGAGACCCAGTACTTC. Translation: CASRPGHLQETQYF.

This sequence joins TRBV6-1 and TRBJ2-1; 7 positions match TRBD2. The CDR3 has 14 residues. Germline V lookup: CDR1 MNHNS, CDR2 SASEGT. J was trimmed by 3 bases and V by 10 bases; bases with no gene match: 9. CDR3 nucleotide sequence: TGTGCCACTAGCGGACCAGTGTTCTACAATGAGCAGTTCTTC. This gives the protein CATSGPVFYNEQFF.

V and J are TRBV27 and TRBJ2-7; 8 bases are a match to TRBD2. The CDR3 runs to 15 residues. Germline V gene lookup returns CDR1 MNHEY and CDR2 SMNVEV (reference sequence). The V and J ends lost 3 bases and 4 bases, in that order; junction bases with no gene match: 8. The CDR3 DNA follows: TGTGCCAGCAGTTTCGGCGCGGGGGGCGGGTACGAGCAGTACTTC. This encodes CASSFGAGGGYEQYF.

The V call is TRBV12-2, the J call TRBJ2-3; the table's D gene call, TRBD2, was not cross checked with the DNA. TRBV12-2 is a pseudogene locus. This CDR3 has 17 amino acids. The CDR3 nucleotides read TGTGCAAGTCGCTTAGCGGATAACGGGAGGGCTAGCGATACGCAGTATTTT. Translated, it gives CASRLADNGRASDTQYF.

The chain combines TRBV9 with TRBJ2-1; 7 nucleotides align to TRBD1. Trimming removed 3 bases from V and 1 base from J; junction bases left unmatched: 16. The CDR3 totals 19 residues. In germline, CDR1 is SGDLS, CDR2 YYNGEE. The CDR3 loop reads CASSGPPVQGGLSYNEQFF. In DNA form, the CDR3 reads TGTGCCAGCAGCGGACCCCCGGTCCAAGGGGGCCTTTCCTACAATGAGCAGTTCTTC.

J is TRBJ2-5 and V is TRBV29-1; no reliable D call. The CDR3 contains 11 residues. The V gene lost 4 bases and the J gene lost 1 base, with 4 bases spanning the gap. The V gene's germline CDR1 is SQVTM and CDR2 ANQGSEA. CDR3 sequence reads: CSVGSQETQYF. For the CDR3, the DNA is TGCAGCGTTGGTAGCCAAGAGACCCAGTACTTC.

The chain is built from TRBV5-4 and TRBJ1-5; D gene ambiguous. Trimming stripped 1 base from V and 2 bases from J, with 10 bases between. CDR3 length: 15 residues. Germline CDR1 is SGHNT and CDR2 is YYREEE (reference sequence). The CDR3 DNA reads TGTGCCAGCAGCTTGTTCGCGGCCGGCAATCAGCCCCAGCATTTT. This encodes CASSLFAAGNQPQHF.

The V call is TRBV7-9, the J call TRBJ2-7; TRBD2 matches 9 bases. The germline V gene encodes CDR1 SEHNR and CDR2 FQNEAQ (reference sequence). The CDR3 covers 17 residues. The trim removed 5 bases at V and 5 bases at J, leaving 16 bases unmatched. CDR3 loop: CASSPTSGTSSGDEQYF. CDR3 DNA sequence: TGTGCCAGCAGCCCGACCTCCGGGACTAGCTCAGGTGACGAGCAGTACTTC.